The 29 T cell receptor beta chains below all came from one sample that was sequenced in a study of T cells after yellow fever vaccination. One entry per CDR3 protein, called by TCRdb with MiXCR from the 5' RACE reads. Among some 350,000 distinct CDR3 sequences, 6.2% were seen once, and the ten largest hold 15%. Sequences were derived from PBMCs, sampled 5 days after the yellow fever booster vaccination. The receptors derive from a man between 25 and 39 years old who received the YFV17D yellow fever vaccine.

This clonotype showed up many times. The V call is TRBV10-3, the J call TRBJ1-1; D is perhaps TRBD1 (6 bases). The CDR3 is made up of 15 amino acids. From germline, CDR1 is ENHRY and CDR2 SYGVKD. The V gene lost 11 bases and the J gene lost 2 bases, with 21 bases spanning the gap. CDR3 sequence (DNA): TGTGCCGTCCTATCACAGGGAAATAGCAACACTGAAGCTTTCTTT. Its protein product is CAVLSQGNSNTEAFF.

This clonotype appeared a few times. The chain links TRBV2 to TRBJ2-3; 13 bases agree with TRBD2. CDR3 length equals 15 residues. Unmatched junction bases numbered 4, after V lost 6 bases and J lost 4 bases. Germline lookup yields CDR1 SNHLY and CDR2 FYNNEI. CDR3 protein: CASRVGLAGADTQYF. CDR3 bases: TGTGCCAGCAGAGTTGGACTAGCGGGAGCAGATACGCAGTATTTT.

This clonotype was observed at least ten times. This rearrangement joins TRBV5-6 to TRBJ2-4, with 10 bases that match TRBD2. CDR3 length equals 17 residues. Germline lookup yields CDR1 SGHDT and CDR2 YYEEEE. The V gene end was trimmed by 6 bases and the J gene end by 7 bases; junction bases not matched to a gene: 16. DNA for the CDR3: TGTGCCAGCAACGACCGACTAGCGGGCTTGAGTGTTAACATTCAGTACTTC. This codes for CASNDRLAGLSVNIQYF.

This clonotype has ten or more counts. V and J are TRBV12-3 or TRBV12-4 and TRBJ2-7; D call uncertain. The CDR3 is 11 residues long. V lost 6 bases, J lost 3 bases, and 6 bases lay in between. CDR3 protein: CASSRYYEQYF. The CDR3 DNA reads as TGTGCCAGCAGCCGATACTACGAGCAGTACTTC.

This clonotype was picked up many times. This chain uses TRBV21-1 with TRBJ2-7; the table's D call of TRBD2 was not tested on the DNA. TRBV21-1 is classified as a pseudogene. The CDR3 spans 16 residues. CDR3 nucleotides: TGTGCCAGCCATAGGTATCGGGGAGGCCCCCCCTACGAGCAGTACTTC. The encoded protein is CASHRYRGGPPYEQYF.

This clonotype was recorded many times. This chain connects TRBV29-1 to TRBJ2-7; 7 bases are a match to TRBD1. CDR1 SQVTM and CDR2 ANQGSEA come from the germline V gene. The length of the CDR3 is 15 residues. The V and J ends lost 5 bases and 0 bases, in that order; junction bases with no gene match: 10. The CDR3 DNA reads as TGCAGCGTTAGGGACAGACAGGACAACTCCTACGAGCAGTACTTC. Translating gives CSVRDRQDNSYEQYF.

The V gene is TRBV6-1, the J gene TRBJ2-4; D is perhaps TRBD2 (5 bases). V was cut by 2 bases and J by 1 base, with 9 bases left in between. Germline values: CDR1 MNHNS, CDR2 SASEGT. CDR3 length equals 15 residues. The CDR3 DNA is TGTGCCAGCAGTGAACAGAGGAGGGCCAAAAACATTCAGTACTTC. Encoded protein: CASSEQRRAKNIQYF.

This clonotype was detected many times. The chain is built from TRBV7-9 and TRBJ2-7; TRBD2 matches 9 bases. Germline assignment: CDR1 SEHNR and CDR2 FQNEAQ (reference sequence). The CDR3 has 16 amino acids. V was clipped by 2 bases and J by 4 bases; unmatched bases: 9. CDR3 in amino acids: CASSLPRLAENYEQYF. The CDR3 DNA sequence: TGTGCCAGCAGCTTACCCCGACTAGCGGAGAATTACGAGCAGTACTTC.

Many counts were recorded for this clonotype. The chain combines TRBV7-9 with TRBJ2-1; perhaps TRBD1 as D (6 bases). CDR1 and CDR2 from the germline V gene are SEHNR and FQNEAQ (reference sequence). The CDR3 length is 14 residues. The ends were cut back, 1 base at V and 7 bases at J, with 11 bases in the middle. The CDR3 DNA sequence: TGTGCCAGCAGCTTAGGGCCGCAGGGGAATGAGCAGTTCTTC. Protein sequence: CASSLGPQGNEQFF. The variable domain in full, with the rest retrieved from reference TRBV7-9 and TRBJ2-1, is DTGVSQNPRHKITKRGQNVTFRCDPISEHNRLYWYRQTLGQGPEFLTYFQNEAQLEKSRLLSDRFSAERPKGSFSTLEIQRTEQGDSAMYLCASSLGPQGNEQFFGPGTRLTVL.

The chain combines TRBV30 with TRBJ2-5; possible D gene TRBD2, 6 bases. This CDR3 has 11 residues. Germline values: CDR1 GTSNPN, CDR2 SVGIG (reference sequence). V shed 6 bases and J shed 5 bases, with 10 bases lying between them. CDR3 region: CACTSLETQYF. The CDR3 DNA follows: TGTGCCTGCACTAGCTTGGAGACCCAGTACTTC.

This clonotype has ten or more counts. The chain combines TRBV20-1 with TRBJ2-7; no firm D call. Germline V CDR1 and CDR2: DFQATT, SNEGSKA (reference sequence). This CDR3 is built from 14 residues. The germline V and J ends were trimmed by 6 bases and 3 bases, with 18 bases remaining between them. The CDR3 spells CSASSRAADYEQYF. The CDR3 DNA reads TGCAGTGCCAGCTCTCGGGCGGCTGACTACGAGCAGTACTTC.

There are many counts of this clonotype. This chain uses TRBV5-5 with TRBJ1-5, with D possibly TRBD1 on 5 matching bases. This CDR3 has 15 amino acids. V lost 1 base to trimming and J lost 6 bases, with 14 bases between them. Germline CDR1 reads SGHKS; CDR2 reads YYEKEE (reference sequence). Written as DNA, the CDR3 is TGTGCCAGCAGCTTGCAAGGGGCTGGAAGTCAGCCCCAGCATTTT. This codes for CASSLQGAGSQPQHF.

The gene calls are TRBV12-3 or TRBV12-4 and TRBJ1-6; D gene uncertain. Trimming stripped 2 bases from V and 9 bases from J, with 8 bases between. The CDR3 loop spans 13 amino acids. CDR3 protein: CASSLKMISPLHF. The CDR3 bases are TGTGCCAGCAGTTTAAAAATGATTTCACCCCTCCACTTT.

The table lists this clonotype with many counts. J is TRBJ2-1 and V is TRBV7-2; TRBD2 matches 12 bases. The J segment lost 9 bases and the V segment lost 2 bases, leaving 5 bases of the junction unmatched. Germline CDR1 is SGHTA and CDR2 is FQGNSA. The CDR3 is 15 amino acids. CDR3 in amino acids: CASSLRLAGDVEQFF. CDR3 DNA: TGTGCCAGCAGCTTAAGACTAGCGGGAGACGTTGAGCAGTTCTTC.

This clonotype was seen a handful of times. The rearrangement links TRBV20-1 to TRBJ2-7, with D uncertain. V lost 1 base to trimming and J lost 3 bases, with 10 bases between them. From germline, CDR1 is DFQATT and CDR2 SNEGSKA (reference sequence). The CDR3 runs 13 residues. The CDR3 region is CSARGSIHYEQYF. The CDR3 DNA is TGCAGTGCTAGAGGTTCTATTCACTACGAGCAGTACTTC.

This clonotype occurred a few times. This rearrangement joins TRBV29-1 to TRBJ2-2; no clear D gene. The V and J ends lost 4 bases and 4 bases respectively, with 13 bases between them. The CDR3 is 14 amino acids. Per germline, CDR1 SQVTM and CDR2 ANQGSEA. CDR3 sequence reads: CSVGSTLLTGELFF. The CDR3 bases are TGCAGCGTTGGTTCTACCCTCCTCACCGGGGAGCTGTTTTTT.

In this sample, this clonotype turned up a few times. The chain couples TRBV20-1 to TRBJ1-5, with D possibly being TRBD1 (5 bases). Germline-derived CDR1 and CDR2 are DFQATT and SNEGSKA (reference sequence). There are 12 residues in the CDR3. Trimming left V 6 bases short and J 4 bases short, with 10 bases between. The CDR3 sequence: CSAQRQNQPQHF. CDR3 nucleotides: TGCAGTGCCCAGAGACAGAATCAGCCCCAGCATTTT.

V and J are TRBV12-3 or TRBV12-4 and TRBJ1-6, with 8 positions matching TRBD1. This CDR3 has 16 amino acids. Trimming removed 5 bases from V and 10 bases from J; junction bases left unmatched: 13. The CDR3 DNA reads as TGTGCCAGCAGTCCGGTGGACAGGGTAAACGGATCACCCCTCCACTTT. Protein sequence: CASSPVDRVNGSPLHF.

The chain uses TRBV29-1 and TRBJ2-3, with 8 bases lining up with TRBD2. The CDR3 covers 15 residues. Unmatched junction bases numbered 7, after V lost 4 bases and J lost 1 base. Germline V gives CDR1 SQVTM, CDR2 ANQGSEA. The CDR3 region has the DNA TGCAGCGTTGTAAAAGCGGGAGCTGGCACAGATACGCAGTATTTT. Protein sequence: CSVVKAGAGTDTQYF.

The chain has TRBV5-1 and TRBJ2-5; D might be TRBD2 (5 bases). CDR3 length equals 14 residues. Trimming cost V 4 bases and J 4 bases, with 14 bases left between them. Germline V lookup: CDR1 SGHRS, CDR2 YFSETQ. This chain's CDR3 is CASSGETIGETQYF. The CDR3, as DNA: TGCGCCAGCAGCGGTGAGACTATCGGAGAGACCCAGTACTTC.

This clonotype was counted between two and nine times. V gene TRBV7-2 combines with J gene TRBJ2-5; TRBD1 might be the D (6 bases). The CDR3 has 14 residues. The V end lost 10 bases, the J end lost 0 bases, and 15 bases lay between the germline ends. Germline V CDR1 and CDR2: SGHTA, FQGNSA. The CDR3 nucleotides are TGTGCCATAAACAGGGAAGGGAACCAAGAGACCCAGTACTTC. Translated, it gives CAINREGNQETQYF.

There are many counts of this clonotype. This chain joins TRBV7-2 and TRBJ2-1; 15 positions match TRBD2. The CDR3 runs to 14 residues. Germline lookup yields CDR1 SGHTA and CDR2 FQGNSA. V lost 3 bases, J lost 12 bases, and 3 bases stayed unmatched. This CDR3 reads CASSFGTSGRLQFF. The CDR3 DNA reads as TGTGCCAGCAGCTTCGGGACTAGCGGGAGGTTGCAGTTCTTC.

This clonotype showed up just a few times. The rearrangement joins TRBV20-1 to TRBJ2-7; 8 bases fit TRBD2. The CDR3 is 14 amino acids. Germline trimming cut 3 bases from V and 6 bases from J; bases unmatched to any gene: 10. Per the germline V gene, CDR1 is DFQATT and CDR2 is SNEGSKA (reference sequence). The CDR3 DNA reads as TGCAGTGCTAGTTTCAGCGGGAGTTCGTTCGAGCAGTACTTC. Translation gives CSASFSGSSFEQYF.

The gene calls are TRBV29-1 and TRBJ2-1; maybe TRBD1 (6 bases). The germline CDR1 and CDR2 sequences are SQVTM and ANQGSEA. This CDR3 comprises 13 residues. Trimming took 6 bases from V and 6 from J, leaving 15 bases between them. The chain's CDR3 is CSVRQAHRNEQFF. The CDR3 nucleotides are TGCAGCGTGAGACAGGCCCACCGCAATGAGCAGTTCTTC.

The genes are TRBV6-2 or TRBV6-3 and TRBJ2-6; D is unresolved. Trimming removed 6 bases from V and 0 bases from J, with 9 bases in between. Germline CDR1 MNHEY, CDR2 SVGEGT. This CDR3 contains 15 residues. Written as DNA, the CDR3 is TGTGCCAGCAGGTTCCTAGGCTCTGGGGCCAACGTCCTGACTTTC. It encodes CASRFLGSGANVLTF.

The chain couples TRBV5-1 to TRBJ2-7; D is perhaps TRBD2 (5 bases). The germline V gene has CDR1 SGHRS and CDR2 YFSETQ. Trimming cost V 0 bases and J 2 bases, with 15 bases left between them. The CDR3 covers 16 residues. The CDR3 nucleotides are TGCGCCAGCAGCTTGGTGGTAGGAGGTCGAACCTACGAGCAGTACTTC. It translates to CASSLVVGGRTYEQYF.

Many counts were recorded for this clonotype. The V call is TRBV7-2, the J call TRBJ2-7; D gene ambiguous. Trimming left V 5 bases short and J 6 bases short, with 14 bases between. Per the germline V gene, CDR1 is SGHTA and CDR2 is FQGNSA. CDR3 length: 13 residues. Here the CDR3 reads CASSPRSAAEQYF. In DNA form, the CDR3 reads TGTGCCAGCAGCCCAAGGAGTGCCGCCGAGCAGTACTTC.

This clonotype was counted between two and nine times. J is TRBJ2-7 and V is TRBV5-1, with D perhaps TRBD1 or TRBD2 (6 bases each). The germline V gene encodes CDR1 SGHRS and CDR2 YFSETQ. CDR3 length equals 9 residues. CDR3 residues: CASAGQGRV. CDR3 nucleotides: TGCGCCAGCGCGGGGCAGGGGAGAGTC.

The rearrangement joins TRBV12-3 or TRBV12-4 to TRBJ2-7; 13 positions match TRBD2. This CDR3 has 15 amino acids. The trim removed 3 bases at V and 6 bases at J, leaving 5 bases unmatched. The CDR3 sequence is CASSFTSGRAGEQYF. CDR3 DNA: TGTGCCAGCAGTTTTACTAGCGGGAGGGCCGGCGAGCAGTACTTC.